Below are 18 T cell receptor beta chains sequenced from a single sample in a study of CD8 T cells in Susac syndrome. RNA totalling roughly 0.5 to 1 ug underwent reverse transcription with random hexamers. TCRdb passed the immunoSEQ multiplex PCR reads through MiXCR, listing each CDR3 protein once. The table has about 200,000 distinct CDR3 sequences, roughly 96% seen once; the top ten hold 0.085% to 0.095%. The specimen was CD4+ T cells from PBMCs. The source is a human donor with multiple sclerosis.

The V call is TRBV7-9, the J call TRBJ2-5, with D unclear. The CDR3 contains 14 residues. Trimming cost V 4 bases and J 4 bases, with 13 bases left between them. Germline-derived CDR1 and CDR2 are SEHNR and FQNEAQ (reference sequence). This chain's CDR3 is CASSSPRALETQYF. In DNA form, the CDR3 reads TGTGCCAGCAGCTCCCCTAGGGCCTTAGAGACCCAGTACTTC.

V and J are TRBV18 and TRBJ1-2; no definite D call. The CDR3 is made up of 13 amino acids. Between the trimmed V and J ends, which lost 6 bases and 3 bases, there was a span of 11 bases. Germline CDR1 and CDR2: KGHSH and LQKENI. In nucleotides, the CDR3 is TGTGCCAGCTCCCCTACCAAGGACTATGGCTACACCTTC. It codes for CASSPTKDYGYTF.

The genes are TRBV7-2 and TRBJ2-7; tentatively, D is TRBD1 (5 bases). Germline lookup yields CDR1 SGHTA and CDR2 FQGNSA. Deletions cut 5 bases from V and 4 bases from J, with 9 bases between. The CDR3 is made up of 12 amino acids. Written as DNA, the CDR3 is TGTGCCAGCAGCCCAGGGAAATACGAGCAGTACTTC. Translating gives CASSPGKYEQYF.

The rearrangement links TRBV29-1 to TRBJ2-3; D perhaps matches TRBD2 (5 bases). This CDR3 contains 16 residues. CDR1 and CDR2 (germline): SQVTM, ANQGSEA. Trimming left V 7 bases short and J 0 bases short, with 20 bases between. CDR3: CSASTIGVGSTDTQYF. The CDR3 DNA is TGCAGCGCCTCTACGATCGGGGTGGGTAGCACAGATACGCAGTATTTT.

V is TRBV7-2 and J is TRBJ1-1; D call uncertain. The CDR3 is 12 residues long. The V end lost 3 bases, the J end lost 4 bases, and 6 bases lay between the germline ends. Looked up from germline, CDR1 is SGHTA and CDR2 is FQGNSA. The CDR3 sequence is CASSLMGTEAFF. The CDR3 DNA sequence: TGTGCCAGCAGCTTGATGGGCACTGAAGCTTTCTTT.

This rearrangement joins TRBV20-1 to TRBJ2-5; 8 bases line up with TRBD2. This CDR3 contains 15 residues. V shed 0 bases, J shed 2 bases, and the junction held 5 bases outside the gene matches. From germline, CDR1 is DFQATT and CDR2 SNEGSKA (reference sequence). CDR3 in DNA: TGCAGTGCTAGAGAAGTAGCGGGACTACAAGAGACCCAGTACTTC. This encodes CSAREVAGLQETQYF.

This sequence joins TRBV3-1 and TRBJ2-1; D possibly corresponds to TRBD2 (6 bases). This CDR3 is built from 14 residues. The germline V gene has CDR1 LGHDT and CDR2 YNNKEL (reference sequence). V dropped 4 bases and J dropped 6 bases, with 13 bases sitting between them. Here the CDR3 reads CASSPQRALNEQFF. CDR3 coding DNA: TGTGCCAGCAGCCCGCAGCGGGCACTCAATGAGCAGTTCTTC.

This rearrangement joins TRBV3-1 to TRBJ2-1; D remains ambiguous. V was shortened by 4 bases and J by 10 bases, with 14 bases between the two germline ends. The CDR3 spans 13 residues. Germline V gene data show CDR1 as LGHDT and CDR2 as YNNKEL (reference sequence). The CDR3 sequence: CASSRILLSEQFF. The CDR3 DNA reads TGTGCCAGCAGCCGGATTTTGTTATCCGAGCAGTTCTTC.

This clonotype is a singleton in its sample. This sequence joins TRBV30 and TRBJ2-2; 7 bases are shared with TRBD1. The CDR3 is 13 residues long. V lost 3 bases, J lost 8 bases, and 6 bases stayed unmatched. Germline V lookup: CDR1 GTSNPN, CDR2 SVGIG (reference sequence). The CDR3 here is CAWRATGVGELFF. The CDR3 bases are TGTGCCTGGAGGGCCACAGGGGTTGGGGAGCTGTTTTTT.

CDR3 protein: CASSSWTTFLFF. CDR3 DNA sequence: TGTGCCAGCAGCTCATGGACCACATTTCTGTTCTTC. This rearrangement joins TRBV3-1 to TRBJ2-1; D is unresolved. This CDR3 spans 12 amino acids. V lost 5 bases and J 15 bases, leaving 17 bases between the germline ends. Germline loops: CDR1 LGHDT, CDR2 YNNKEL (reference sequence).

The genes are TRBV29-1 and TRBJ2-3, with 9 bases aligning to TRBD2. The CDR3 spans 14 residues. V trimming: 8 bases; J trimming: 2 bases; junction bases outside the gene matches: 8. CDR1 is SQVTM, CDR2 ANQGSEA, per germline. The CDR3 coding sequence is TGCAGCATATCGACTAGCGGAACCACAGATACGCAGTATTTT. This codes for CSISTSGTTDTQYF.

The chain uses TRBV19 and TRBJ2-7, with a weak D call TRBD1 (5 bases). The CDR3 runs 13 residues. CDR1 is LNHDA, CDR2 SQIVND, per germline (reference sequence). Trimming stripped 4 bases from V and 1 base from J, with 8 bases between. The CDR3 DNA reads as TGTGCCAGTAGTACGGCAGGGTCCTACGAGCAGTACTTC. Translating it yields CASSTAGSYEQYF.

The chain couples TRBV19 to TRBJ2-7; TRBD2 matches at 12 bases. Germline CDR1 and CDR2: LNHDA and SQIVND (reference sequence). J gave up 3 bases and V 6 bases, and 6 bases lay outside the gene matches. CDR3 length equals 15 residues. The CDR3 sequence: CASSRLAGAYYEQYF. The DNA of the CDR3 is TGTGCCAGTAGCAGACTAGCGGGAGCCTACTACGAGCAGTACTTC.

The sample holds a few counts of this clonotype. The rearrangement links TRBV30 to TRBJ2-1; D ambiguous. V dropped 3 bases and J dropped 2 bases, with 2 bases sitting between them. The CDR3 has 11 residues. CDR1 and CDR2 (germline): GTSNPN, SVGIG (reference sequence). The CDR3 reads CAWSPYNEQFF. The DNA of the CDR3 is TGTGCCTGGAGCCCCTACAATGAGCAGTTCTTC. Full variable domain (remainder filled in from reference TRBV30 and TRBJ2-1): SQTIHQWPATLVQPVGSPLSLECTVEGTSNPNLYWYRQAAGRGLQLLFYSVGIGQISSEVPQNLSASRPQDRQFILSSKKLLLSDSGFYLCAWSPYNEQFFGPGTRLTVL.

The chain employs TRBV9 and TRBJ2-1, with unresolved D. CDR3 size: 15 residues. Germline V gene lookup returns CDR1 SGDLS and CDR2 YYNGEE. V lost 0 bases and J lost 5, with 12 bases in between. The DNA of the CDR3 is TGTGCCAGCAGCGTAGTCCCCCAATCCAACAATGAGCAGTTCTTC. Translating gives CASSVVPQSNNEQFF.

To note about this clonotype: Germline and junction disagree at one end, which may indicate a read error. The V and J genes are TRBV7-9 and TRBJ2-7; 9 bases are a match to TRBD1. Germline CDR1 is SEHNR and CDR2 is FQNEAQ (reference sequence). This CDR3 comprises 12 residues. The CDR3 DNA reads as TGTGCCAGCAGCTTTGAAACCGGGACAGGGAGCTTC. It translates to CASSFETGTGSF.

The chain recombines TRBV29-1 with TRBJ1-2, with D tentatively TRBD1 (5 bases). CDR1 and CDR2 (germline): SQVTM, ANQGSEA. The V and J ends lost 5 bases and 0 bases respectively, with 13 bases between them. CDR3 length: 14 residues. CDR3 nucleotide sequence: TGCAGCGTTCGACAGTTGCTAGCTAACTATGGCTACACCTTC. Its translation: CSVRQLLANYGYTF.

The count of this clonotype is one. The chain employs TRBV9 and TRBJ2-1; 9 positions match TRBD2. J lost 2 bases, V lost 4 bases, and 4 bases had no gene match. Germline V gene data show CDR1 as SGDLS and CDR2 as YYNGEE. The CDR3 has 15 amino acids. DNA for the CDR3: TGTGCCAGCAGCCTTAGCGGGGGACCCTACAATGAGCAGTTCTTC. It translates to CASSLSGGPYNEQFF.